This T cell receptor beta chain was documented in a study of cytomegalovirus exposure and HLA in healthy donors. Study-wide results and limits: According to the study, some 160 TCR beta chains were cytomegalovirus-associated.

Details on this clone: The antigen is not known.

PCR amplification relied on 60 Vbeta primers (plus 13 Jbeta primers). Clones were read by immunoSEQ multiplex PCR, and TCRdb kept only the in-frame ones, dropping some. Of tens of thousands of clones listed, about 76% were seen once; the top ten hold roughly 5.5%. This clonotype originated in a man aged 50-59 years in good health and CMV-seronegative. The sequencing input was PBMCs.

The CDR3, as DNA: TGTGCCAGCAGATTAGCTAGCGGGGGGGCTTATGAGCAGTTCTTC. Translation gives CASRLASGGAYEQFF. The V and J genes are TRBV6-4 and TRBJ2-1; 12 bases line up with TRBD2. Germline loops: CDR1 MRHNA, CDR2 SNTAGT. The V segment lost 6 bases and the J segment 8 bases; nucleotides outside the gene matches: 8. CDR3 length equals 15 residues.